A single TCR beta chain is shown here with its context. No antigen is known for it. Study results and limitations: In terms of TCR gene usage, tumor memory CD4+ T cells clustered together with blood and lymph node memory CD4+ cells, as well as with lymph node naive CD4+ cells.

Constant-region reverse primers amplified full-length variable regions, followed by semi-nested Nested Universal Primer A PCR. A single record per CDR3 protein comes from TCRdb applying MiXCR to the 5' RACE reads. The sample gives around 30,000 distinct CDR3 sequences, over 25% of which show up once; less than 2.5% is in the top ten. Cells sorted as Tregs were CD4+, CD25+ and CD127-/low. The CDR3 extends over 15 amino acids. CDR1 DFQATT and CDR2 SNEGSKA come from the germline V gene (reference sequence). Deletions cut 1 base from V and 5 bases from J, with 15 bases between. The chain recombines TRBV20-1 with TRBJ2-1, with D unresolved. The receptor was isolated from a female donor with breast cancer. The sequenced sample consisted of tumor-infiltrating Tregs sorted from the breast tumor. CDR3 residues: CSARAGWPEDNEQFF. In nucleotides, the CDR3 is TGCAGTGCTAGAGCTGGGTGGCCCGAGGACAATGAGCAGTTCTTC.